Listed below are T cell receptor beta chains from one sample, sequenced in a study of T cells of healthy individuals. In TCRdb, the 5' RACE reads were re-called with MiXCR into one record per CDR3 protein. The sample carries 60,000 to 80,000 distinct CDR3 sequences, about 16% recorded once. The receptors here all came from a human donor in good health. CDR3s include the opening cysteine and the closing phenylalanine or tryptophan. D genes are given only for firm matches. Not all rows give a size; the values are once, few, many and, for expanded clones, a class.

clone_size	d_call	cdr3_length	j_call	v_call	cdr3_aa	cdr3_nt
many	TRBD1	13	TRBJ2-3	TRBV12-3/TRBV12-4	CASSFKGADTQYF	TGTGCCAGCAGTTTTAAGGGGGCGGATACGCAGTATTTT
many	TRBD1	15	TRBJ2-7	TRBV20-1	CSASIGTGRNHEQYF	TGCAGTGCTAGTATCGGGACAGGGCGAAACCACGAGCAGTACTTC
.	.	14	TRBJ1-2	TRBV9	CASSVGGTSHGYTF	TGTGCCAGCAGCGTCGGAGGGACTTCTCATGGCTACACCTTC
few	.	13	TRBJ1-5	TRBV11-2	CASSQGLGQPQHF	TGTGCCAGCAGCCAGGGGCTAGGACAGCCCCAGCATTTT
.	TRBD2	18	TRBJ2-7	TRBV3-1	CASSQVLRRGLAAYEQYF	TGTGCCAGCAGCCAAGTTCTGCGGAGAGGACTAGCGGCCTACGAGCAGTACTTC
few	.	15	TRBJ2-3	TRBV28	CASSPPGLAKDTQYF	TGTGCCAGCAGTCCACCCGGTTTGGCTAAAGATACGCAGTATTTT
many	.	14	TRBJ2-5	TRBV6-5	CASSYSGGRVTQYF	TGTGCCAGCAGTTACTCAGGGGGTCGGGTGACCCAGTACTTC
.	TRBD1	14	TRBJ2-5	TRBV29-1	CSVREGRGLETQYF	TGCAGCGTTCGAGAGGGAAGGGGGCTCGAGACCCAGTACTTC
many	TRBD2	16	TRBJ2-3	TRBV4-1	CASSPGLELRTDTQYF	TGCGCCAGCAGCCCAGGACTAGAACTGAGGACAGATACGCAGTATTTT
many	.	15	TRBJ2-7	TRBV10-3	CAISDGLLGGYEQYF	TGTGCCATCAGTGATGGGCTCCTGGGGGGATACGAGCAGTACTTC
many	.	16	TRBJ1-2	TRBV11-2	CASSLLSGLALYGYTF	TGTGCCAGCAGCTTATTATCCGGGCTAGCCCTCTATGGCTACACCTTC
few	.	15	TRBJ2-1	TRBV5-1	CASSLWGTNYNEQFF	TGCGCCAGCAGCTTGTGGGGTACTAACTACAATGAGCAGTTCTTC
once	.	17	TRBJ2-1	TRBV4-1	CASSQEFTLEYYNEQFF	TGCGCCAGCAGCCAAGAGTTTACCTTGGAGTATTACAATGAGCAGTTCTTC
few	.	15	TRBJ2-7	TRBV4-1	CASSQERWGAYEQYF	TGCGCCAGCAGCCAAGAACGATGGGGAGCCTACGAGCAGTACTTC
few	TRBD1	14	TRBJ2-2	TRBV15	CATSRDRAGGELFF	TGTGCCACCAGCAGGGACAGGGCTGGCGGGGAGCTGTTTTTT
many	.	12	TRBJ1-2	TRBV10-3	CAIRGSGGGYTF	TGTGCCATCAGAGGGTCAGGCGGTGGCTACACCTTC
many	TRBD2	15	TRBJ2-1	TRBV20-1	CSARDLTSGKNEQFF	TGCAGTGCTAGAGATTTAACTAGCGGGAAAAATGAGCAGTTCTTC
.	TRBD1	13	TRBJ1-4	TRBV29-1	CSVRQGGAEKLFF	TGCAGCGTTCGACAGGGAGGGGCTGAAAAACTGTTTTTT
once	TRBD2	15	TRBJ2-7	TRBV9	CASSSLAGAAYEQYF	TGTGCCAGCAGCTCTCTAGCGGGAGCGGCTTACGAGCAGTACTTC
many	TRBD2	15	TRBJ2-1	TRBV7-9	CASSSPGLARNEQFF	TGTGCCAGCAGCTCCCCGGGACTAGCGCGCAATGAGCAGTTCTTC
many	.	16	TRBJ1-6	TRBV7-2	CASSLSWLGYDSPLHF	TGTGCCAGCAGCCTCTCATGGTTAGGGTACGATTCACCCCTCCACTTT
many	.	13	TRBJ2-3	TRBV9	CASSLDSPDTQYF	TGTGCCAGCAGCTTAGACTCCCCCGATACGCAGTATTTT
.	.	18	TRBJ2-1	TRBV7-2	CASSHSKTPGRVYNEQFF	TGTGCCAGCAGCCATTCCAAAACCCCGGGACGGGTGTACAATGAGCAGTTCTTC
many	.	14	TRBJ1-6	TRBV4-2	CASSQGSREPPLHF	TGTGCCAGCAGCCAAGGAAGCAGGGAACCACCCCTCCACTTT
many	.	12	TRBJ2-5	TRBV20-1	CSASPGQETQYF	TGCAGTGCTAGTCCCGGCCAAGAGACCCAGTACTTC